Shown below are 27 T cell receptor beta chains from a single sample sequenced in a study of T cell clones after liver transplantation. The method was immunoSEQ multiplex PCR; TCRdb's version includes in-frame clones alone and lacks a portion of them. Of roughly 62,000 clones in the sample, around two thirds were seen once. Sample: CD4+ T cells from blood, taken at the approximately 15-month timepoint. These receptors were taken from a human patient who received a liver transplant. Some T cells may originate from the graft donor.

Worth noting for this clone: At the DNA level, this CDR3 is encoded by other sequences in the same sample as well. This chain connects TRBV11-3 to TRBJ2-2, with D unclear. Germline CDR1 SGHNT, CDR2 YENEEA. V shed 0 bases and J shed 5 bases, with 4 bases lying between them. CDR3 length equals 13 residues. The CDR3 loop reads CASSLDGTGELFF. The CDR3 region has the DNA TGTGCCAGCAGCTTAGATGGGACCGGGGAGCTGTTTTTT.

The rearrangement uses TRBV14 and TRBJ1-5; D not resolved. Between the trimmed V and J ends, which lost 1 base and 3 bases, there was a span of 4 bases. The germline V gene encodes CDR1 SGHDN and CDR2 FVKESK. This CDR3 has 13 residues. The CDR3 region is CASSQGDNQPQHF. CDR3 DNA sequence: TGTGCCAGCAGCCAAGGGGACAATCAGCCCCAGCATTTT.

The rearrangement joins TRBV5-8 to TRBJ1-6; tentative D call: TRBD1 (5 bases). Trimming left V 3 bases short and J 5 bases short, with 15 bases between. Germline V CDR1 and CDR2: SGHTS, YDEGEE. This CDR3 spans 16 amino acids. CDR3 loop: CASSWTGPMNNSPLHF. CDR3 DNA sequence: TGTGCCAGCAGCTGGACGGGACCGATGAATAATTCACCCCTCCACTTT.

The genes are TRBV18 and TRBJ2-1; 10 bases match TRBD2. The length of the CDR3 is 15 residues. Germline CDR1 reads KGHSH; CDR2 reads LQKENI. Trimming removed 3 bases from V and 7 bases from J; junction bases left unmatched: 6. The DNA of the CDR3 is TGTGCCAGCTCACCCCCTAGCGGGAGAGCGAATGAGCAGTTCTTC. This encodes CASSPPSGRANEQFF.

This clone was picked up a small number of times. J is TRBJ2-1 and V is TRBV7-2; 10 bases align to TRBD2. The germline gives CDR1 SGHTA, CDR2 FQGNSA. The CDR3 is 14 residues long. Trimming took 8 bases from V and 0 from J; bases not matched to a gene: 1. The CDR3 bases are TGTGCCAGCGCTAGCGGGAGCTCCTACAATGAGCAGTTCTTC. Protein: CASASGSSYNEQFF.

The chain is built from TRBV9 and TRBJ2-5; tentatively, D is TRBD1 or TRBD2 (6 bases each). The CDR3 totals 16 residues. The V gene's germline CDR1 is SGDLS and CDR2 YYNGEE. Between the trimmed V and J ends, which lost 0 bases and 4 bases, there was a span of 16 bases. The CDR3 DNA sequence: TGTGCCAGCAGCGTAGTGGCCGGGGGCGGTGGAGAGACCCAGTACTTC. It is translated as CASSVVAGGGGETQYF.

The chain couples TRBV5-5 to TRBJ1-1; D unclear. Germline V CDR1 and CDR2: SGHKS, YYEKEE (reference sequence). This CDR3 has 13 amino acids. Trimming cost V 2 bases and J 3 bases, with 8 bases left between them. In DNA form, the CDR3 reads TGTGCCAGCAGCTTTGGACCGGACACTGAAGCTTTCTTT. It translates to CASSFGPDTEAFF.

The CDR3: CAISEGQGNTEAFF. In nucleotides, the CDR3 is TGTGCCATCAGTGAGGGACAGGGGAACACTGAAGCTTTCTTT. The rearrangement uses TRBV10-3 and TRBJ1-1; 8 bases agree with TRBD1. The CDR3 totals 14 residues. J gave up 1 base and V 2 bases, and 0 bases lay outside the gene matches. Germline V lookup: CDR1 ENHRY, CDR2 SYGVKD.

This clone is categorized as medium-sized (0.01 to 0.1%). The chain employs TRBV14 and TRBJ1-1; D not resolved. The CDR3 extends over 13 amino acids. The V gene's germline CDR1 is SGHDN and CDR2 FVKESK. Trimming took off 4 bases at V and 11 bases at J, with 17 bases between the two ends. The CDR3 DNA reads TGTGCCAGCAGCCCGGTCCTACTAGGTGGGGCTTTCTTT. Translated, it gives CASSPVLLGGAFF.

V usage is TRBV15 and J usage is TRBJ2-7; tentatively, D is TRBD2 (5 bases). The germline V gene has CDR1 LNHNV and CDR2 YYDKDF (reference sequence). The CDR3 runs to 15 residues. V was clipped by 0 bases and J by 9 bases, with 18 bases between them. The CDR3, as DNA: TGTGCCACCAGCAGAGATAGGACTGCCGGAGCTTTGCAGTACGTC. This encodes CATSRDRTAGALQYV.

The genes are TRBV4-1 and TRBJ2-7; D uncertain. CDR3 length: 15 residues. Germline CDR1 and CDR2: MGHRA and YSYEKL. The ends were cut back, 0 bases at V and 2 bases at J, with 11 bases in the middle. In DNA, the CDR3 is TGCGCCAGCAGCCAAGATCGCCCCTCTACCTACGAGCAGTACTTC. It encodes CASSQDRPSTYEQYF.

The V call is TRBV2, the J call TRBJ2-3, with D possibly called TRBD1 or TRBD2 (5 bases each). Germline lookup yields CDR1 SNHLY and CDR2 FYNNEI. CDR3 length: 13 residues. Trimming pared 7 bases from V and 2 bases from J, leaving 10 bases between. CDR3 in DNA: TGTGCCAGCAATTCGGGGACCACAGATACGCAGTATTTT. Translating it yields CASNSGTTDTQYF.

The genes are TRBV5-4 and TRBJ1-2; D may be TRBD1 (5 bases). Per the germline V gene, CDR1 is SGHNT and CDR2 is YYREEE (reference sequence). V was cut by 0 bases and J by 5 bases, with 11 bases left in between. The CDR3 has 14 amino acids. CDR3 nucleotides: TGTGCCAGCAGCTTGGACCAGGGCTTTTATGGCTACACCTTC. This translates into CASSLDQGFYGYTF.

Here the CDR3 DNA reads TGTGCCAGTAGTCACTCCAGGGATCAGCCCCAGCATTTT. This codes for CASSHSRDQPQHF. The rearrangement joins TRBV19 to TRBJ1-5, with D perhaps matching TRBD1 (5 bases). The CDR3 spans 13 residues. Trimming removed 5 bases at V and 5 bases at J, with 10 bases between. Germline CDR1 reads LNHDA; CDR2 reads SQIVND (reference sequence).

This chain connects TRBV4-1 to TRBJ1-6; perhaps TRBD1 as D (5 bases). The CDR3 consists of 14 residues. The V end lost 0 bases, the J end lost 10 bases, and 10 bases lay between the germline ends. Germline V gene data show CDR1 as MGHRA and CDR2 as YSYEKL. The CDR3 sequence: CASSQEGARSPLHF. CDR3 DNA: TGCGCCAGCAGCCAAGAAGGGGCGAGGTCACCCCTCCACTTT.

This rearrangement joins TRBV15 to TRBJ1-1, with a weak D call TRBD1 (5 bases). CDR1 is LNHNV and CDR2 is YYDKDF in the germline V gene (reference sequence). V was cut by 0 bases and J by 0 bases, with 5 bases left in between. CDR3 size: 14 residues. CDR3 sequence (DNA): TGTGCCACCAGCAGAGACAGGGTGAACACTGAAGCTTTCTTT. Protein product: CATSRDRVNTEAFF.

V usage is TRBV6-5 and J usage is TRBJ1-1, with unresolved D. Germline V gives CDR1 MNHEY, CDR2 SVGAGI. This CDR3 comprises 14 residues. Trimming stripped 5 bases from V and 4 bases from J, with 14 bases between. For the CDR3, the DNA is TGTGCCAGCAGTCCCCTCGGAGAGGGCACTGAAGCTTTCTTT. It encodes CASSPLGEGTEAFF.

The chain carries TRBV6-6 and TRBJ2-1; 10 bases match TRBD2. CDR3 length equals 12 residues. After removal of 6 bases from V and 13 bases from J, the junction contained 6 bases not matched to a gene. Germline-derived CDR1 and CDR2 are MNHNY and SVGAGI (reference sequence). The chain's CDR3 is CASRSGTSEQFF. The DNA for the CDR3 is TGTGCCAGCAGGTCTGGGACTAGCGAACAGTTCTTC.

The table lists this clone with a few counts. The CDR3 DNA is TGTGCCTGGACTGGGACAGACGGTAATGAAAAACTGTTTTTT. Residues: CAWTGTDGNEKLFF. The V and J genes are TRBV30 and TRBJ1-4; the match to TRBD1 covers 7 bases. Germline loops: CDR1 GTSNPN, CDR2 SVGIG (reference sequence). Unmatched junction bases numbered 6, after V lost 4 bases and J lost 4 bases. CDR3 length equals 14 residues.

By share, this clone ranks as medium-sized (0.01 to 0.1%). V and J are TRBV28 and TRBJ1-2, with D perhaps TRBD1 (5 bases). The ends were cut back, 2 bases at V and 3 bases at J, with 13 bases in the middle. CDR1 is MDHEN and CDR2 is SYDVKM in the germline V gene. This CDR3 has 15 residues. The CDR3 loop is CASSLIGRDYYGYTF. The DNA of the CDR3 is TGTGCCAGCAGTTTAATCGGCAGGGATTACTATGGCTACACCTTC.

This clone appeared a single time. The J gene is TRBJ1-6, the V gene TRBV6-5; 10 bases align to TRBD1. CDR1 is MNHEY, CDR2 SVGAGI, per germline. The CDR3 loop spans 15 amino acids. V was pared by 6 bases and J by 7 bases, with 6 bases of the junction left unmatched. CDR3 region: CASRGGTGDNSPLHF. The CDR3 nucleotides read TGTGCCAGCAGAGGAGGGACAGGGGACAATTCACCCCTCCACTTT.

V is TRBV27 and J is TRBJ1-6; 7 nucleotides align to TRBD1. Losses at the gene ends were 4 bases for V and 5 bases for J; bases not matched to a gene: 8. The germline V gene encodes CDR1 MNHEY and CDR2 SMNVEV (reference sequence). CDR3 size: 16 residues. The DNA for the CDR3 is TGTGCCAGCAGTTCCGGGACAGCCAAAAATAATTCACCCCTCCACTTT. Amino acids: CASSSGTAKNNSPLHF.

The chain combines TRBV9 with TRBJ2-7, with D possibly TRBD1 on 7 matching bases. The CDR3 totals 13 residues. CDR1 is SGDLS and CDR2 is YYNGEE in the germline V gene. Trimming cost V 5 bases and J 4 bases, with 13 bases left between them. The CDR3 nucleotides are TGTGCCAGCAGTCGGGACAGCGGGTACGAGCAGTACTTC. Translating gives CASSRDSGYEQYF.

The rearrangement joins TRBV27 to TRBJ1-2, with 7 nucleotides matching TRBD1. V was clipped by 5 bases and J by 7 bases; unmatched bases: 10. Germline V gene sequence: CDR1 MNHEY, CDR2 SMNVEV (reference sequence). The CDR3 has 14 residues. The DNA of the CDR3 is TGTGCCAGCAGTCAGACAGACAGGGACTCTGGCTACACCTTC. This encodes CASSQTDRDSGYTF.

This chain connects TRBV27 to TRBJ1-2; 7 bases agree with TRBD1. Trimming took 0 bases from V and 3 from J; bases not matched to a gene: 7. There are 16 residues in the CDR3. Germline CDR1 reads MNHEY; CDR2 reads SMNVEV (reference sequence). The CDR3 region is CASSLSGPGGYYGYTF. In DNA form, the CDR3 reads TGTGCCAGCAGTTTATCTGGGCCAGGGGGGTACTATGGCTACACCTTC.

V usage is TRBV7-6 and J usage is TRBJ2-5; D is ambiguous. V lost 1 base to trimming and J lost 2 bases, with 17 bases between them. The CDR3 has 17 amino acids. The germline V gene encodes CDR1 SGHVS and CDR2 FNYEAQ. CDR3 region: CASSLEAASRVQETQYF. CDR3 sequence (DNA): TGTGCCAGCAGCTTAGAGGCCGCTAGTAGGGTACAAGAGACCCAGTACTTC. The entire variable domain, with the rest obtained from reference TRBV7-6 and TRBJ2-5, is as follows: GAGVSQSPRYKVTKRGQDVALRCDPISGHVSLYWYRQALGQGPEFLTYFNYEAQQDKSGLPNDRFSAERPEGSISTLTIQRTEQRDSAMYRCASSLEAASRVQETQYFGPGTRLLVL.

The chain is built from TRBV29-1 and TRBJ1-2; D gene uncertain. The CDR3 is made up of 13 amino acids. Per germline, CDR1 SQVTM and CDR2 ANQGSEA. Trimming left V 2 bases short and J 5 bases short, with 12 bases between. For the CDR3, the DNA is TGCAGCGTTGAACGGCCAGCGGCTTATGGCTACACCTTC. Translated: CSVERPAAYGYTF.